Sequencing of this T cell receptor beta chain was carried out in a study of blood T cell repertoires in COVID-19. Study summary: PBMCs, B-cell-depleted T cells, or T cells were the source of the cDNA or gDNA that made up the material.

Original methodology: The authors estimated nucleated cell counts from reference gene primer amplification. The protocol was immunoSEQ multiplex PCR, while the TCRdb copy is restricted to in-frame clones and leaves out a portion. For V, J and clone size, that table is used; D and trimming come from the DNA. The sample includes 40,000 to 50,000 clones, 80% to 90% of them seen just once. CDR3 size: 16 residues. The germline V gene encodes CDR1 MNHNS and CDR2 SASEGT. The germline V and J ends were trimmed by 5 bases and 0 bases, with 11 bases remaining between them. Sequencing used peripheral blood. The sequence came from a human donor in a cohort sampled during active COVID-19. The donor label of this sample is uncertain. The J gene is TRBJ2-6, the V gene TRBV6-1; the D gene is possibly TRBD1 (5 bases). CDR3 sequence: CASSQGHSSGANVLTF. As DNA, the CDR3 is TGTGCCAGCAGTCAAGGACACAGCTCTGGGGCCAACGTCCTGACTTTC.